The next 27 T cell receptor beta chains were all read from a single sample in a study of T cell changes during pregnancy in multiple sclerosis. Assay used: immunoSEQ multiplex PCR; TCRdb lists only in-frame clones, some missing. The sample lists tens of thousands of clones; approximately 91% were seen once. Sequencing used CD4+ T cells from peripheral blood mononuclear cells, obtained in the second trimester of pregnancy. These receptors all come from a female donor with multiple sclerosis, enrolled in a pregnancy study.

The chain employs TRBV29-1 and TRBJ1-2, with D perhaps TRBD1 (5 bases). CDR1 and CDR2 from the germline V gene are SQVTM and ANQGSEA. The CDR3 sequence is 12 residues long. The CDR3 DNA reads TGCAACGGGGGTGACGGGAACTATGGCTACACCTTC. The encoded protein is CNGGDGNYGYTF.

The chain joins TRBV27 to TRBJ2-7, with D possibly TRBD2 on 7 matching bases. Germline CDR1 MNHEY, CDR2 SMNVEV (reference sequence). This CDR3 is 14 amino acids long. V was shortened by 6 bases and J by 2 bases, with 14 bases between the two germline ends. This CDR3 reads CASRLRGPTYEQYF. The CDR3 nucleotides read TGTGCCAGCAGGCTGCGGGGGCCAACCTACGAGCAGTACTTC.

J is TRBJ2-3 and V is TRBV6-1; a weak D match, TRBD1 (5 bases). Germline V gene sequence: CDR1 MNHNS, CDR2 SASEGT. The CDR3 loop spans 19 amino acids. Trimming took 2 bases from V and 0 from J, leaving 21 bases between them. As DNA, the CDR3 is TGTGCCAGCAGTGAAAACCAGGTTGACAGCACTTCTAGCACAGATACGCAGTATTTT. Encoded protein: CASSENQVDSTSSTDTQYF.

This clone was detected once. The chain employs TRBV5-1 and TRBJ2-7; D is perhaps TRBD2 (6 bases). Trimming shortened V by 3 bases and J by 4 bases, and 8 bases separated the two germline ends. CDR3 length: 12 residues. Germline V CDR1 and CDR2: SGHRS, YFSETQ. CDR3 sequence: CASSSGGYEQYF. The CDR3 nucleotides read TGCGCCAGCAGCTCCGGAGGGTACGAGCAGTACTTC.

The rearrangement links TRBV1 to TRBJ2-7; TRBD2, the table's D call, lacks a check against the DNA. TRBV1 is a known pseudogene. This CDR3 spans 15 amino acids. The CDR3 sequence: CTSSQEGDGSGEQYF. The DNA of the CDR3 is TGCACCAGCAGCCAGGAAGGGGACGGAAGCGGGGAGCAGTACTTC.

The genes are TRBV6-1 and TRBJ2-3; D remains ambiguous. The germline CDR1 and CDR2 sequences are MNHNS and SASEGT. This CDR3 is built from 12 residues. Trimming left V 5 bases short and J 5 bases short, with 8 bases between. For the CDR3, the DNA is TGTGCCAGCAGTACAGATAGAGATACGCAGTATTTT. Protein sequence: CASSTDRDTQYF.

V usage is TRBV5-4 and J usage is TRBJ1-2; 7 bases are shared with TRBD1. CDR3 length: 15 residues. The V segment lost 3 bases and the J segment 8 bases; nucleotides outside the gene matches: 13. Per the germline V gene, CDR1 is SGHNT and CDR2 is YYREEE (reference sequence). The CDR3 nucleotides read TGTGCCAGCAGCTGGCCGACAGGGACCAGCAGCGGCTACACCTTC. Protein sequence: CASSWPTGTSSGYTF.

The chain links TRBV19 to TRBJ2-1; TRBD1 matches 9 bases. The V gene's germline CDR1 is LNHDA and CDR2 SQIVND (reference sequence). The ends lost 6 bases at V and 9 bases at J; junction bases unmatched: 21. There are 18 residues in the CDR3. The CDR3 protein is CASSGLWLTGGSSGEQFF. In nucleotides, the CDR3 is TGTGCCAGTAGCGGACTTTGGTTGACAGGGGGATCTAGCGGTGAGCAGTTCTTC.

This chain links TRBV28 with TRBJ1-4; 7 bases align to TRBD1. V trimming: 10 bases; J trimming: 8 bases; junction bases outside the gene matches: 10. Germline V CDR1 and CDR2: MDHEN, SYDVKM. The CDR3 is 13 amino acids. The DNA of the CDR3 is TGTGCCACCAGAGGACAGGCTGAGGAAAAACTGTTTTTT. Its translation is CATRGQAEEKLFF. Based on the CDR3 plus reference TRBV28 and TRBJ1-4, the full variable domain is DVKVTQSSRYLVKRTGEKVFLECVQDMDHENMFWYRQDPGLGLRLIYFSYDVKMKEKGDIPEGYSVSREKKERFSLILESASTNQTSMYLCATRGQAEEKLFFGSGTQLSVL.

This sequence joins TRBV11-3 and TRBJ1-1; 9 nucleotides agree with TRBD1. The V and J ends lost 1 base and 0 bases, in that order; junction bases with no gene match: 0. The CDR3 totals 15 residues. Germline lookup yields CDR1 SGHNT and CDR2 YENEEA. DNA of the CDR3: TGTGCCAGCAGCTTAGGGACAGGGGTGAACACTGAAGCTTTCTTT. Translation: CASSLGTGVNTEAFF.

The V call is TRBV10-3, the J call TRBJ1-1; 7 bases match TRBD1. The CDR3 is 12 amino acids. J lost 3 bases, V lost 5 bases, and 0 bases had no gene match. The germline gives CDR1 ENHRY, CDR2 SYGVKD. DNA of the CDR3: TGTGCCATCAGTACAGGGGACACTGAAGCTTTCTTT. Its protein product is CAISTGDTEAFF.

The chain couples TRBV2 to TRBJ2-2, with D unclear. There are 13 residues in the CDR3. V gave up 7 bases and J gave up 1 base, with 7 bases separating them. CDR1 is SNHLY, CDR2 FYNNEI, per germline. The CDR3 protein is CASNNVNTGELFF. The CDR3 nucleotides read TGTGCCAGCAACAATGTGAACACCGGGGAGCTGTTTTTT.

This clone was detected only once. The J gene is TRBJ1-6, the V gene TRBV10-1, with TRBD1 as a possible D gene (6 bases). The CDR3 covers 14 residues. Trimming took 2 bases from V and 9 from J, leaving 11 bases between them. The germline gives CDR1 WNHNN, CDR2 SYGVQD (reference sequence). For the CDR3, the DNA is TGCGCCAGCAGTGAGGGACAGTCGGCTTCACCCCTCCACTTT. Its translation is CASSEGQSASPLHF.

The chain employs TRBV5-1 and TRBJ1-1, with 9 bases lining up with TRBD1. The CDR3 has 16 residues. CDR1 SGHRS and CDR2 YFSETQ come from the germline V gene. V was pared by 6 bases and J by 5 bases, with 14 bases of the junction left unmatched. The CDR3 reads CASTATGGAWRTEAFF. The CDR3 nucleotides are TGCGCCAGCACCGCAACAGGGGGCGCGTGGAGGACTGAAGCTTTCTTT.

The gene calls are TRBV7-8 and TRBJ2-1, with 8 bases lining up with TRBD2. The CDR3 covers 17 residues. CDR1 is SGHVS and CDR2 is FQNEAQ in the germline V gene. V was clipped by 2 bases and J by 0 bases; unmatched bases: 6. The CDR3 region is CASSLLERGFSYNEQFF. The CDR3 region has the DNA TGTGCCAGCAGCTTATTAGAGCGGGGGTTCTCCTACAATGAGCAGTTCTTC. Supplemented by reference TRBV7-8 and TRBJ2-1, the full variable domain reads GAGVSQSPRYKVAKRGQDVALRCDPISGHVSLFWYQQALGQGPEFLTYFQNEAQLDKSGLPSDRFFAERPEGSVSTLKIQRTQQEDSAVYLCASSLLERGFSYNEQFFGPGTRLTVL.

Only one count was recorded for this clone. The CDR3 DNA reads TGTGCCAGCACTATACCGCCGGGACAACACAATGAGCAGTTCTTC. Protein product: CASTIPPGQHNEQFF. The gene calls are TRBV2 and TRBJ2-1, with a possible D match to TRBD1 (6 bases). CDR1 is SNHLY, CDR2 FYNNEI, per germline. Trimming removed 7 bases at V and 5 bases at J, with 18 bases between. This CDR3 comprises 15 residues.

On this clone itself: Sequence at one end of the junction differs from germline and may be a read error. The gene calls are TRBV10-1 and TRBJ2-7, with 9 bases aligning to TRBD1. The CDR3 length is 9 residues. Germline V gives CDR1 WNHNN, CDR2 SYGVQD (reference sequence). CDR3 residues: CASRGTGHF. Here the CDR3 DNA reads TGCGCCAGCAGAGGGACAGGGCACTTC.

DNA for the CDR3: TGTGCCAGTAGTCCCCGTGGTCCTACCTACAATCAGCCCCAGCATTTT. This gives the protein CASSPRGPTYNQPQHF. The V and J genes are TRBV19 and TRBJ1-5, with D uncertain. Germline V gene lookup returns CDR1 LNHDA and CDR2 SQIVND (reference sequence). This CDR3 has 16 residues. V lost 5 bases and J lost 3, with 17 bases in between. Together with reference TRBV19 and TRBJ1-5, the CDR3 gives the full variable domain: DGGITQSPKYLFRKEGQNVTLSCEQNLNHDAMYWYRQDPGQGLRLIYYSQIVNDFQKGDIAEGYSVSREKKESFPLTVTSAQKNPTAFYLCASSPRGPTYNQPQHFGDGTRLSIL.

J is TRBJ2-5 and V is TRBV2; TRBD2 matches at 8 bases. V trimming: 6 bases; J trimming: 0 bases; junction bases outside the gene matches: 9. There are 16 residues in the CDR3. From germline, CDR1 is SNHLY and CDR2 FYNNEI. CDR3 nucleotides: TGTGCCAGCAGGGGCCTTGGCGGGAGGTACCAAGAGACCCAGTACTTC. Translating it yields CASRGLGGRYQETQYF.

The chain has TRBV5-1 and TRBJ2-7; weak D call: TRBD2 (6 bases). The V and J ends lost 4 bases and 5 bases respectively, with 19 bases between them. Looked up from germline, CDR1 is SGHRS and CDR2 is YFSETQ. This CDR3 region has 15 residues. The CDR3 DNA is TGCGCCAGCAGCCGGGGACTCACCGGGATCCACGAGCAGTACTTC. As protein: CASSRGLTGIHEQYF.

The chain links TRBV27 to TRBJ1-4; a weak D match, TRBD1 (6 bases). Trimming stripped 10 bases from V and 4 bases from J, with 10 bases between. CDR3 length equals 12 residues. Germline assignment: CDR1 MNHEY and CDR2 SMNVEV (reference sequence). The chain's CDR3 is CATRGNNEKLFF. Here the CDR3 DNA reads TGTGCCACAAGGGGGAATAATGAAAAACTGTTTTTT.

The chain links TRBV19 to TRBJ1-1; TRBD1 is a possible D gene (5 bases). V lost 4 bases to trimming and J lost 10 bases, with 13 bases between them. This CDR3 has 12 amino acids. Germline V gene sequence: CDR1 LNHDA, CDR2 SQIVND (reference sequence). Written as DNA, the CDR3 is TGTGCCAGTAGTACCCGGGGGGGAGGAGCTTTCTTT. Amino acid sequence: CASSTRGGGAFF.

This chain links TRBV29-1 with TRBJ2-7; a possible D gene is TRBD2 (5 bases). V lost 2 bases, J lost 1 base, and 18 bases lay in between. The germline V gene has CDR1 SQVTM and CDR2 ANQGSEA. This CDR3 has 16 residues. This CDR3 reads CSVEFEGDVGSYEQYF. As DNA, the CDR3 is TGCAGCGTTGAATTCGAGGGAGATGTTGGATCCTACGAGCAGTACTTC.

This clone showed up just once. The V gene is TRBV10-3, the J gene TRBJ2-1, with 16 bases lining up with TRBD2. The CDR3 spans 17 residues. The V gene's germline CDR1 is ENHRY and CDR2 SYGVKD. V shed 6 bases, J shed 7 bases, and the junction held 9 bases outside the gene matches. CDR3 region: CAIRPGLAGGVLNEQFF. The CDR3 nucleotides are TGTGCCATCAGACCGGGACTAGCGGGGGGGGTTCTTAATGAGCAGTTCTTC.

This chain joins TRBV5-5 and TRBJ2-7; no firm D call. In germline, CDR1 is SGHKS, CDR2 YYEKEE (reference sequence). V lost 0 bases to trimming and J lost 6 bases, with 10 bases between them. The CDR3 is 13 residues long. The DNA of the CDR3 is TGTGCCAGCAGCTTGGATCAGCGCGTCGAGCAGTACTTC. This codes for CASSLDQRVEQYF.

The chain employs TRBV7-6 and TRBJ2-1; possibly TRBD1 for D (6 bases). V lost 3 bases, J lost 3 bases, and 9 bases lay in between. The CDR3 has 14 amino acids. Germline V gives CDR1 SGHVS, CDR2 FNYEAQ. As DNA, the CDR3 is TGTGCCAGCAGCTTCACCAGGGGCTACAATGAGCAGTTCTTC. Translation gives CASSFTRGYNEQFF.

The V and J genes are TRBV19 and TRBJ1-2, with TRBD1 matching over 8 bases. The germline CDR1 and CDR2 sequences are LNHDA and SQIVND (reference sequence). V lost 7 bases to trimming and J lost 7 bases; unmatched junction nucleotides: 17. This CDR3 has 16 amino acids. CDR3 sequence: CASIHPGAGGYSGYTF. The CDR3 DNA reads TGTGCCAGTATCCACCCGGGGGCAGGGGGCTATAGTGGCTACACCTTC.